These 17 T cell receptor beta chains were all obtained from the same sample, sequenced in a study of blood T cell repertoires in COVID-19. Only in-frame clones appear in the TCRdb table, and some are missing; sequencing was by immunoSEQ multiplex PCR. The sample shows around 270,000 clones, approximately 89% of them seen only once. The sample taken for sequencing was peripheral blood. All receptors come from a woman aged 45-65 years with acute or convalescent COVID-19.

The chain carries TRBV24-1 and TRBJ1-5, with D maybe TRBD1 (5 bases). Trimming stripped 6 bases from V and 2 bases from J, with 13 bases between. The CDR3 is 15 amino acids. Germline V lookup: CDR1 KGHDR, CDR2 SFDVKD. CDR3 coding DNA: TGTGCCACCAGTCCCCCGGGAGGGGGCAATCAGCCCCAGCATTTT. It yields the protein CATSPPGGGNQPQHF.

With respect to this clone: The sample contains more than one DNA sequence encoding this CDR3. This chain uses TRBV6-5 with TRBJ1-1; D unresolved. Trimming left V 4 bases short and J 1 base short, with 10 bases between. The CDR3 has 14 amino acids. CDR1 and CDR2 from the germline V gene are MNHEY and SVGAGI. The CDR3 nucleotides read TGTGCCAGCAGTTCAGTGGCAGGGAACACTGAAGCTTTCTTT. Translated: CASSSVAGNTEAFF.

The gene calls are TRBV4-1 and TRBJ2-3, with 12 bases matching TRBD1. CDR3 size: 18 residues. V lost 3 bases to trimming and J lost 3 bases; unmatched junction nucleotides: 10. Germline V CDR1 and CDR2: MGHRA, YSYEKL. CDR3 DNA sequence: TGCGCCAGCAGCCATCCCGGGACAGGGGGCTTACGTACAGATACGCAGTATTTT. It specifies CASSHPGTGGLRTDTQYF.

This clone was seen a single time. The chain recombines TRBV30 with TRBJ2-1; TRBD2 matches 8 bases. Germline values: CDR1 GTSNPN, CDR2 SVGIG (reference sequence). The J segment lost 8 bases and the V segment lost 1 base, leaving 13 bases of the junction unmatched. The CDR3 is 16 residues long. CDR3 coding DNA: TGTGCCTGGAGTGGGTCAAGAAGCGGGAGATCCCATGAGCAGTTCTTC. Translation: CAWSGSRSGRSHEQFF.

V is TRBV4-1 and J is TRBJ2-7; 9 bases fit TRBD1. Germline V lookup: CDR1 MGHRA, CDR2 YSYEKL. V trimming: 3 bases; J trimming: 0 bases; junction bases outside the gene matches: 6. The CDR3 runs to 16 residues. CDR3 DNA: TGCGCCAGCAGCCAGACTTGGACAGGGGACTCCTACGAGCAGTACTTC. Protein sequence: CASSQTWTGDSYEQYF.

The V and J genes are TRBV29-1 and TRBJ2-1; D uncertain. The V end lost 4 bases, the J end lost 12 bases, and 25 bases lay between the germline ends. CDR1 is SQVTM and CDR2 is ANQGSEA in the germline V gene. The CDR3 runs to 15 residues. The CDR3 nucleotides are TGCAGCGTTGCAAAAGACGGAATGGCCTCGAGGAGGCAGTTCTTC. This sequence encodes CSVAKDGMASRRQFF.

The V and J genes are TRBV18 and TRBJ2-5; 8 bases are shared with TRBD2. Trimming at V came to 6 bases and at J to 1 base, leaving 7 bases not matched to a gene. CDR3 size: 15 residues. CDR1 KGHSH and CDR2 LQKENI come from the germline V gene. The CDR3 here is CASSLTSGLQETQYF. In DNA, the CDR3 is TGTGCCAGCTCCCTAACTAGCGGACTCCAAGAGACCCAGTACTTC. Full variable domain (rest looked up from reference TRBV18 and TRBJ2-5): NAGVMQNPRHLVRRRGQEARLRCSPMKGHSHVYWYRQLPEEGLKFMVYLQKENIIDESGMPKERFSAEFPKEGPSILRIQQVVRGDSAAYFCASSLTSGLQETQYFGPGTRLLVL.

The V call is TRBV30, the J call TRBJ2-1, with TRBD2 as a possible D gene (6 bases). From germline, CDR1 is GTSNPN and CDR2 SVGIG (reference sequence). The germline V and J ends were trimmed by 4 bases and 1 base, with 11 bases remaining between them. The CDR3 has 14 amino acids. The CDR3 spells CAWKRSGSYNEQFF. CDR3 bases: TGTGCCTGGAAAAGGAGCGGGTCCTACAATGAGCAGTTCTTC.

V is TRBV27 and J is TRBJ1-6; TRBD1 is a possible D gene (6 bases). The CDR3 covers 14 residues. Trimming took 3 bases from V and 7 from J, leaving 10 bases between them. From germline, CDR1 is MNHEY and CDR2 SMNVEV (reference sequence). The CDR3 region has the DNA TGTGCCAGCAGTTTGTGGGGGCGAAATTCACCCCTCCACTTT. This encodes CASSLWGRNSPLHF.

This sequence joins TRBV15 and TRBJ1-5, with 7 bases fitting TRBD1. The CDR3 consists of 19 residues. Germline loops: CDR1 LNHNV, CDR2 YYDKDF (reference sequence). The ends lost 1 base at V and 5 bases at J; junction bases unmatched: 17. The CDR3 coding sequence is TGTGCCACCAGCAGAGGGGTTGGTTTTGGCGGGGACAGCCATCAGCCCCAGCATTTT. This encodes CATSRGVGFGGDSHQPQHF.

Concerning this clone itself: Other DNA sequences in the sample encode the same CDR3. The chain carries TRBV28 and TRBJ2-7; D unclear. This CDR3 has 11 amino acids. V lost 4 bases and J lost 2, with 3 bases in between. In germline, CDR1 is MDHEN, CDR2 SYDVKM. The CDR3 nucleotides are TGTGCCAGCAGTTCGGCCTACGAGCAGTACTTC. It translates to CASSSAYEQYF.

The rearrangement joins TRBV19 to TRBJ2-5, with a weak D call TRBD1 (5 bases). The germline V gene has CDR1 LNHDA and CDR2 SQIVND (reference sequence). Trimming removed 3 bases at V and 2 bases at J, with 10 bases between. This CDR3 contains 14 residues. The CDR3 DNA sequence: TGTGCCAGTAGTATGTTCACAGGACAAGAGACCCAGTACTTC. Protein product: CASSMFTGQETQYF.

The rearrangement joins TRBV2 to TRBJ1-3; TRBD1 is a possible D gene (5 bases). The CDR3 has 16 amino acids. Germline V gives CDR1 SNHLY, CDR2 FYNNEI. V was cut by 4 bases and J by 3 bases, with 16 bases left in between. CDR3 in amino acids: CASSGGWGANGNTIYF. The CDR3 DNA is TGTGCCAGCAGTGGAGGATGGGGCGCGAATGGAAACACCATATATTTT.

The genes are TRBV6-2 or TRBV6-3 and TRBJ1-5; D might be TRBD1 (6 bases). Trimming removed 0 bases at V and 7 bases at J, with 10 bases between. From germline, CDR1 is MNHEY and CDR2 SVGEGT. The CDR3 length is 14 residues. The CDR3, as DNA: TGTGCCAGCAGTTACTCTTGGGGGCAGCAGCCCCAGCATTTT. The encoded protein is CASSYSWGQQPQHF.

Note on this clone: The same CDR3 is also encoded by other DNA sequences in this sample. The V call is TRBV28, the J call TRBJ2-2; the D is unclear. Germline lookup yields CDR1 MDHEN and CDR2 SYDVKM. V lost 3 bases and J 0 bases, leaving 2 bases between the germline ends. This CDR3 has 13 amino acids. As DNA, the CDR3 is TGTGCCAGCAGTTTCACGAACACCGGGGAGCTGTTTTTT. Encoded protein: CASSFTNTGELFF.

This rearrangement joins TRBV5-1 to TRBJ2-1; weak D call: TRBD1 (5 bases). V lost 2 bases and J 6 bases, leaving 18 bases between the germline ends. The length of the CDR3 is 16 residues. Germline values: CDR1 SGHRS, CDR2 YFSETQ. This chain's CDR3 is CASSFAGHESLNEQFF. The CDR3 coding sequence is TGCGCCAGCAGCTTTGCTGGACACGAGTCGCTCAATGAGCAGTTCTTC.

The CDR3 nucleotides are TGTGCCAGTAGTATCCGGGGACAGTTCTCTGGAAACACCATATATTTT. Translation: CASSIRGQFSGNTIYF. The genes are TRBV19 and TRBJ1-3, with 7 bases aligning to TRBD1. The CDR3 sequence is 16 residues long. Germline assignment: CDR1 LNHDA and CDR2 SQIVND (reference sequence). Unmatched junction bases numbered 5, after V lost 3 bases and J lost 0 bases.